This TCR beta chain was identified in a study of T cell responses to AZD1222 COVID-19 vaccine. Regarding this clone: The target antigen is unknown.

Sequencing used immunoSEQ multiplex PCR; TCRdb keeps in-frame clones, though not all of them. Of 150,000 or so clones listed, 85% to 90% are singletons. Whole-study results and caveats: Per reports, nearly half of all spike-specific TCRs target regions that are unmutated in variants. Spike-spanning, vaccine-associated CD4 TCRs were dominant at 160-218 and 743-854.

V was cut by 3 bases and J by 0 bases, with 18 bases left in between. This CDR3 has 18 amino acids. Germline V gene data show CDR1 as PRHDT and CDR2 as FYEKMQ (reference sequence). This chain links TRBV13 with TRBJ1-3; no clear D gene. The sample consisted of peripheral blood, taken on day 0 of MenACWY control vaccination. This receptor was identified in an adult in good health. CDR3 sequence: CASSFTPGGRGSGNTIYF. The DNA for the CDR3 is TGTGCCAGCAGCTTTACCCCGGGTGGCAGAGGCTCTGGAAACACCATATATTTT.